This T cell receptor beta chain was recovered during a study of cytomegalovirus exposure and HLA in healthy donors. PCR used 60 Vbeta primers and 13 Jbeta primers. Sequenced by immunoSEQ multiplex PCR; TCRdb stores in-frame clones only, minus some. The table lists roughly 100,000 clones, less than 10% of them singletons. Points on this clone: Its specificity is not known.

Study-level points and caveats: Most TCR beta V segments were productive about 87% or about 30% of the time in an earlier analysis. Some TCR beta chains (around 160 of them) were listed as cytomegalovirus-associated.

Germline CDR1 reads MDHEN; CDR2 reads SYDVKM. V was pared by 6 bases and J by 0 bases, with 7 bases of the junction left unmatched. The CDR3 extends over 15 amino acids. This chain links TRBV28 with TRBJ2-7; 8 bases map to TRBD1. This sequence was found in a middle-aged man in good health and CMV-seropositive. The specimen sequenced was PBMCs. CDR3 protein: CASSLTGENSYEQYF. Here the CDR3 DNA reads TGTGCCAGCAGCCTGACAGGGGAAAACTCCTACGAGCAGTACTTC.